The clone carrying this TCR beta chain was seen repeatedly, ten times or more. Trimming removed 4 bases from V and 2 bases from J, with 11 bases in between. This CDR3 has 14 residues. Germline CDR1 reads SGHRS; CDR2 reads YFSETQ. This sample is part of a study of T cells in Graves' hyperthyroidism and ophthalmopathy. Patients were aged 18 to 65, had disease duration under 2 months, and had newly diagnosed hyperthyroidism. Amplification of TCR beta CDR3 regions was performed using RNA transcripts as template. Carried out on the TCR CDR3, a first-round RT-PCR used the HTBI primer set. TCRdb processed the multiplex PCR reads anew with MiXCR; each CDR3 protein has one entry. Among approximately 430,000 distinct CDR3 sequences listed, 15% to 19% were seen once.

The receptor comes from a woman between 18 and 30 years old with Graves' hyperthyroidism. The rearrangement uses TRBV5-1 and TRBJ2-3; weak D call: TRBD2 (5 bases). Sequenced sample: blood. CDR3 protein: CASSPGFITDTQYF. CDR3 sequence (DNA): TGCGCCAGCAGCCCGGGATTCATCACAGATACGCAGTATTTT.